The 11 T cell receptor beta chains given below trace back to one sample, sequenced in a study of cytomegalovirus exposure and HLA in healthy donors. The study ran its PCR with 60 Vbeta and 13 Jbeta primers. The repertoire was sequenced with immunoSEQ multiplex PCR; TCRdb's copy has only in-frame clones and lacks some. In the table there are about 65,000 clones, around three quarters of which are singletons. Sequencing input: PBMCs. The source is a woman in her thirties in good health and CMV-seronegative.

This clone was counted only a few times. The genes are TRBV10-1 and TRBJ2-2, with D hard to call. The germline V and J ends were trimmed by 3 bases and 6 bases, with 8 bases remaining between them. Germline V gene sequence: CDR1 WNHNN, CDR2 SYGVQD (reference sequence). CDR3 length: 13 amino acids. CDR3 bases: TGCGCCAGCAGTGATTCAGACTCCGGGGAGCTGTTTTTT. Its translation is CASSDSDSGELFF.

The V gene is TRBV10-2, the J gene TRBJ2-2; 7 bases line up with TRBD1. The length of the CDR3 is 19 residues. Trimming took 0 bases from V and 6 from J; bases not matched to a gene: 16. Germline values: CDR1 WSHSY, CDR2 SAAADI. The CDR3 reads CASSESKGSRGGRPGELFF. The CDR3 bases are TGCGCCAGCAGTGAGTCGAAAGGGTCCCGAGGGGGCCGGCCCGGGGAGCTGTTTTTT.

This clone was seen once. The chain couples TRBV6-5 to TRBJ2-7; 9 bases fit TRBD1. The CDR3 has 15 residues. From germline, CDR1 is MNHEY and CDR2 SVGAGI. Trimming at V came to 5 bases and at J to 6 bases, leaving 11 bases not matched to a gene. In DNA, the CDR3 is TGTGCCAGCAGTCCCCCGGGACAGGGTGTTAGCGAGCAGTACTTC. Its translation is CASSPPGQGVSEQYF.

In DNA, the CDR3 is TGCAGCGTTGACGAGGCCCGGGGCACAGATACGCAGTATTTT. Residues: CSVDEARGTDTQYF. J is TRBJ2-3 and V is TRBV29-1, with D hard to call. CDR1 is SQVTM and CDR2 is ANQGSEA in the germline V gene. The CDR3 sequence is 14 residues long. V lost 3 bases to trimming and J lost 1 base, with 11 bases between them.

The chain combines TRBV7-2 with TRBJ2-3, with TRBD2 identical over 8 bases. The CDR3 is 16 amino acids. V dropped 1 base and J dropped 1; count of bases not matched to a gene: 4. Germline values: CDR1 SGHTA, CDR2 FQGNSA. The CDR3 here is CASSLDVGGGTDTQYF. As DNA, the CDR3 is TGTGCCAGCAGCTTAGACGTCGGGGGGGGCACAGATACGCAGTATTTT.

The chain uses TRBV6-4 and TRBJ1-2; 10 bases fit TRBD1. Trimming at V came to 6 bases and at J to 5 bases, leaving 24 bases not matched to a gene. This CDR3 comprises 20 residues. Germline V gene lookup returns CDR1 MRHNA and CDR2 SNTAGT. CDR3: CASRPNLGTGETSTPYGYTF. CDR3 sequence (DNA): TGTGCCAGCAGACCGAATCTTGGGACAGGGGAGACCTCTACCCCATATGGCTACACCTTC.

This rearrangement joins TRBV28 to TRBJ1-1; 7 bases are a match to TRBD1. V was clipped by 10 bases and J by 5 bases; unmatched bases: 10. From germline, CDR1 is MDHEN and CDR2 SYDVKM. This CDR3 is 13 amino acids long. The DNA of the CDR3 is TGTGCCACCCTACCAGGGGGTGGGACTGAAGCTTTCTTT. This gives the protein CATLPGGGTEAFF.

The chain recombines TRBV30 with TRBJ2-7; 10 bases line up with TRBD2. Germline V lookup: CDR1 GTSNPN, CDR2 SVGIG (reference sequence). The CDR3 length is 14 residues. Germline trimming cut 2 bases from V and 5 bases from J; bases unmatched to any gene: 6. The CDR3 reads CAWSRASGSNEQYF. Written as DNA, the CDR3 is TGTGCCTGGAGTAGAGCTAGCGGGAGTAACGAGCAGTACTTC.

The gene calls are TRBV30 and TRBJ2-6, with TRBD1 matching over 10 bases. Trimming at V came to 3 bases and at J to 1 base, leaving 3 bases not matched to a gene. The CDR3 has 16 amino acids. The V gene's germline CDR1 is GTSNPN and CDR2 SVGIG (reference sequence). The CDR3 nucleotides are TGTGCCTGGAGGGACAGGGGGTTTTCTGGGGCCAACGTCCTGACTTTC. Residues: CAWRDRGFSGANVLTF.

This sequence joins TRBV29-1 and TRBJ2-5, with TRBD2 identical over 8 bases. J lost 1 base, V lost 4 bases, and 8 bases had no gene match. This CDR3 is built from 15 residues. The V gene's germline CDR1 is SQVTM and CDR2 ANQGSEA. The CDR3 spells CSVVLLADIQETQYF. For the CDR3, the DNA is TGCAGCGTTGTACTACTAGCGGACATCCAAGAGACCCAGTACTTC.

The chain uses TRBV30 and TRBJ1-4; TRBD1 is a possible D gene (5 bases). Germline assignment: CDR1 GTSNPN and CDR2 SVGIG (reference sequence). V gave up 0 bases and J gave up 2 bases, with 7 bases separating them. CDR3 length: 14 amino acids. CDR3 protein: CAWSVGGTNEKLFF. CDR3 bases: TGTGCCTGGAGTGTCGGGGGGACTAATGAAAAACTGTTTTTT. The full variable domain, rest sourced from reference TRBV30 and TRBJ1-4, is SQTIHQWPATLVQPVGSPLSLECTVEGTSNPNLYWYRQAAGRGLQLLFYSVGIGQISSEVPQNLSASRPQDRQFILSSKKLLLSDSGFYLCAWSVGGTNEKLFFGSGTQLSVL.